This is a list of T cell receptor beta chains from one sample in a study of cytomegalovirus exposure and HLA in healthy donors. The table came from immunoSEQ multiplex PCR; TCRdb's copy has only in-frame clones and leaves some out. In the table there are about 130,000 clones, 82% of which are singletons. The material sequenced was PBMCs. The receptors derive from a boy aged 5-17 years in good health and CMV-seronegative. CDR3s include the opening cysteine and the closing phenylalanine or tryptophan. A D gene is named only where the DNA matches it firmly. Not every row has a clone size; where given, it reads once, few, many or a size class.

TGCGCCAGCAGCTCTAGTAGCGGGATTGAGGGTACGCAGTATTTT | CASSSSSGIEGTQYF | TRBD2 | - | TRBJ2-3 | TRBV5-1
TGTGCCAGCAGCTCCGGACTAGCGGGAAAGCAGTTCTTC | CASSSGLAGKQFF | TRBD2 | few | TRBJ2-1 | TRBV5-4
TGTGCCTGGAATTACAGGGGGCCGGGGACTGAAGCTTTCTTT | CAWNYRGPGTEAFF | TRBD1 | - | TRBJ1-1 | TRBV30
TGTGCCAGCAGCCCTCCAGGCGGGGTCTCAAACGAGCAGTACTTC | CASSPPGGVSNEQYF | - | once | TRBJ2-7 | TRBV7-2
TGTGCCAGCAGTGACCTCCGGGACAGTTATTCACCCCTCCACTTT | CASSDLRDSYSPLHF | TRBD1 | - | TRBJ1-6 | TRBV25-1
TGCGCCAGCAGCCAAGAGGGAGGGGATAGCAATCAGCCCCAGCATTTT | CASSQEGGDSNQPQHF | - | few | TRBJ1-5 | TRBV4-1
TGTGCCAGCAGATCCGACAGGGACAACTATGGCTACACCTTC | CASRSDRDNYGYTF | TRBD1 | once | TRBJ1-2 | TRBV6-5
TGTGCCAGCAGTACGTCAGGGAACACTGAAGCTTTCTTT | CASSTSGNTEAFF | - | once | TRBJ1-1 | TRBV2
TGCGCCAGCAGGCCAGACAGGGCGGGGGGCGGCACTGAAGCTTTCTTT | CASRPDRAGGGTEAFF | TRBD1 | few | TRBJ1-1 | TRBV5-1
TGCGCCAGCAGCTTGGAAGCGGGACCCCAAGAGACCCAGTACTTC | CASSLEAGPQETQYF | TRBD2 | - | TRBJ2-5 | TRBV5-1
TGCGCCAGCAGCCGAGACAGTTTGAACACTGAAGCTTTCTTT | CASSRDSLNTEAFF | - | - | TRBJ1-1 | TRBV4-1
TGTGCCAGCAGCCCGGGACTCACCTCCTACGAGCAGTACTTC | CASSPGLTSYEQYF | - | - | TRBJ2-7 | TRBV11-3
TGTGCTAGTGGTTTGGTACCAGGGTTCTCTGGAAACACCATATATTTT | CASGLVPGFSGNTIYF | - | - | TRBJ1-3 | TRBV12-5
TGTGCCAGCAGTGAAGAAGGACTAGCGGGAACCAATGAGCAGTTCTTC | CASSEEGLAGTNEQFF | TRBD2 | - | TRBJ2-1 | TRBV2
TGTGCCAGCAGTCTAGGACTGGAGGTAAAAAATGAGCAGTTCTTC | CASSLGLEVKNEQFF | - | - | TRBJ2-1 | TRBV6-5
TGTGCCACCAGCATTCCGGGACTAGCGGGTATCACAGATACGCAGTATTTT | CATSIPGLAGITDTQYF | TRBD2 | - | TRBJ2-3 | TRBV15
TGCAGCGTAAAAGAAGTACTAGCGGGAGAGGAGCAGTTCTTC | CSVKEVLAGEEQFF | TRBD2 | - | TRBJ2-1 | TRBV29-1
TGTGCCTGGAGACAGGCAGCCACCTATAATTCACCCCTCCACTTT | CAWRQAATYNSPLHF | - | - | TRBJ1-6 | TRBV30
TGTGCCAGTAGTACGACAGGGGGCGCGAACTATGGCTACACCTTC | CASSTTGGANYGYTF | TRBD1 | - | TRBJ1-2 | TRBV19
TGCGCCAGCGGTTCACCCGGGACTAGCGGGAGGGTCTACAATGAGCAGTTCTTC | CASGSPGTSGRVYNEQFF | TRBD2 | - | TRBJ2-1 | TRBV5-1